These T cell receptor beta chains were read from a single sample in a study of cytomegalovirus exposure and HLA in healthy donors. The repertoire was sequenced with immunoSEQ multiplex PCR; TCRdb's copy has only in-frame clones and lacks some. The sample records 90,000 to 130,000 clones, less than 70% being singletons. Sample: PBMCs. The receptors come from a woman aged 25-40 years in good health and CMV-seronegative. CDR3s include the opening cysteine and the closing phenylalanine or tryptophan. D genes are given only for firm matches. Size tells how often a clone was seen (once, few, many) or the class of an expanded clone, and some rows leave it out.

j_call clone_size d_call v_call cdr3_aa cdr3_nt
TRBJ1-2 - TRBD1 TRBV5-1 CASSSTGVDYGYTF TGCGCCAGCAGCTCTACAGGGGTGGACTATGGCTACACCTTC
TRBJ1-1 few TRBD1 TRBV6-1 CATGTGGTEAFF TGTGCCACCGGGACAGGGGGCACTGAAGCTTTCTTT
TRBJ2-7 - - TRBV29-1 CSVVVGGYEQYF TGCAGCGTTGTAGTAGGCGGTTACGAGCAGTACTTC
TRBJ1-2 - - TRBV6-5 CASSYARQALYGYTF TGTGCCAGCAGTTATGCGCGACAGGCCCTCTATGGCTACACCTTC
TRBJ2-5 - TRBD2 TRBV30 CAWSRWEGSQYF TGTGCCTGGAGTAGGTGGGAGGGGTCCCAGTACTTC
TRBJ1-1 few - TRBV4-1 CASSLREGVKNTEAFF TGCGCCAGCAGCCTTAGGGAAGGGGTGAAGAACACTGAAGCTTTCTTT
TRBJ1-6 once TRBD1 TRBV25-1 CASSGPGQAITYLSPLHF TGTGCCAGCAGTGGCCCCGGACAGGCAATTACATACCTGTCACCCCTCCACTTT
TRBJ2-1 - TRBD2 TRBV5-6 CASSLVGLAEGYNEQFF TGTGCCAGCAGCTTAGTGGGACTAGCGGAGGGTTACAATGAGCAGTTCTTC
TRBJ1-5 few - TRBV28 CASSLAGGGNQPQHF TGTGCCAGCAGTTTGGCCGGAGGGGGCAATCAGCCCCAGCATTTT
TRBJ1-5 once - TRBV28 CASSLLAGTLSNQPQHF TGTGCCAGCAGCTTACTTGCCGGGACACTGAGCAATCAGCCCCAGCATTTT
TRBJ2-7 - TRBD2 TRBV30 CAWSGGAGAHEQYF TGTGCCTGGAGCGGGGGAGCGGGAGCCCACGAGCAGTACTTC
TRBJ2-7 - - TRBV29-1 CSVLGRGGMYEQYF TGCAGCGTGCTAGGTAGGGGGGGTATGTACGAGCAGTACTTC
TRBJ2-7 - - TRBV15 CATSKDYFGEQYF TGTGCCACCAGCAAGGACTACTTCGGCGAGCAGTACTTC
TRBJ1-3 few - TRBV30 CAWRSTGTGNTIYF TGTGCCTGGAGATCCACAGGGACTGGAAACACCATATATTTT
TRBJ2-1 - TRBD1 TRBV18 CASSPRTGGNEQFF TGTGCCAGCTCACCAAGGACAGGGGGGAATGAGCAGTTCTTC
TRBJ2-5 - - TRBV5-4 CASSLAKQSQETQYF TGTGCCAGCAGCTTGGCCAAACAGAGCCAAGAGACCCAGTACTTC
TRBJ2-5 - TRBD1 TRBV4-1 CASSRPSRTGGVQETQYF TGCGCCAGCAGCCGGCCCTCTAGGACAGGGGGCGTACAAGAGACCCAGTACTTC
TRBJ2-5 - TRBD1 TRBV19 CASSMGTGQETQYF TGTGCCAGTAGTATGGGGACAGGCCAAGAGACCCAGTACTTC
TRBJ2-1 - TRBD2 TRBV6-4 CASSDSEAGEFNEQFF TGTGCCAGCAGTGACTCCGAAGCGGGAGAATTCAATGAGCAGTTCTTC
TRBJ1-2 - TRBD1 TRBV28 CASSRQPHQGAGNYGYTF TGTGCCAGCAGTCGCCAACCCCATCAGGGGGCGGGTAACTATGGCTACACCTTC
TRBJ2-1 - TRBD2 TRBV5-5 CASSQLAEVYNEQFF TGTGCCAGCAGCCAACTAGCGGAGGTATACAATGAGCAGTTCTTC
TRBJ2-3 - TRBD1 TRBV5-8 CASSPTGTGTDTQYF TGTGCCAGCAGCCCAACCGGGACAGGCACAGATACGCAGTATTTT
TRBJ2-3 - - TRBV9 CASSVDSSGSTDTQYF TGTGCCAGCAGCGTAGATAGTAGCGGTAGCACAGATACGCAGTATTTT
TRBJ2-1 - TRBD2 TRBV2 CASSALAGGLDEQFF TGTGCCAGCAGTGCGTTAGCGGGAGGGCTGGATGAGCAGTTCTTC
TRBJ2-1 - TRBD2 TRBV25-1 CASESSGTPYNEQFF TGTGCCAGCGAAAGTAGCGGGACACCATACAATGAGCAGTTCTTC
TRBJ2-5 - - TRBV14 CASSQDGGNQETQYF TGTGCCAGCAGCCAAGACGGGGGTAACCAAGAGACCCAGTACTTC
TRBJ1-5 - - TRBV6-1 CASLAGEGQPQHF TGTGCCAGCCTCGCCGGAGAAGGTCAGCCCCAGCATTTT
TRBJ1-1 - - TRBV2 CASSEARLNTEAFF TGTGCCAGCAGTGAAGCGAGGCTTAACACTGAAGCTTTCTTT
TRBJ2-5 - TRBD1 TRBV5-1 CASSFTGAVETQYF TGCGCCAGCAGCTTTACAGGGGCCGTAGAGACCCAGTACTTC
TRBJ1-2 - - TRBV6-5 CASSYTEQGNYYGYTF TGTGCCAGCAGTTACACCGAACAGGGAAATTACTATGGCTACACCTTC
TRBJ1-5 - TRBD1 TRBV5-1 CASSPGQGNQPQHF TGCGCCAGCAGCCCGGGACAGGGGAATCAGCCCCAGCATTTT
TRBJ2-1 - TRBD2 TRBV10-2 CASSARTSGGNEQFF TGCGCCAGCAGTGCTAGGACTAGCGGGGGGAATGAGCAGTTCTTC
TRBJ1-1 - - TRBV7-2 CASSPTSGRPDNTEAFF TGTGCCAGCAGCCCAACGTCAGGTCGGCCAGACAACACTGAAGCTTTCTTT
TRBJ1-1 - TRBD1 TRBV5-1 CASSPDRGQNTEAFF TGCGCCAGCAGCCCTGACAGGGGCCAGAACACTGAAGCTTTCTTT
TRBJ2-6 few TRBD1 TRBV5-6 CASRHRQGEYGANVLTF TGTGCCAGCAGACACAGACAGGGGGAGTATGGGGCCAACGTCCTGACTTTC
TRBJ2-1 - TRBD2 TRBV30 CAGTTSGSLDEQFF TGTGCCGGCACGACTAGCGGGAGTCTCGATGAGCAGTTCTTC
TRBJ2-1 - TRBD2 TRBV5-4 CASSLGLAGGLSYNEQFF TGTGCCAGCAGCTTGGGACTAGCGGGGGGTCTCTCCTACAATGAGCAGTTCTTC
TRBJ2-7 - - TRBV11-1 CASSLAQLYEQYF TGTGCCAGCAGCTTAGCGCAACTATACGAGCAGTACTTC
TRBJ1-2 - - TRBV5-1 CASSSDSDYGYTF TGCGCCAGCAGCTCAGACAGTGACTATGGCTACACCTTC
TRBJ2-1 - - TRBV7-9 CAGFSSGRSYNEQFF TGTGCCGGGTTTTCAAGCGGACGCTCCTACAATGAGCAGTTCTTC
TRBJ1-2 - - TRBV28 CASSRYGYTF TGTGCCAGCAGTCGCTATGGCTACACCTTC
TRBJ2-7 - TRBD2 TRBV14 CASSETPGTSGRAEYEQYF TGTGCCAGCAGCGAGACCCCCGGGACTAGCGGGAGGGCCGAATACGAGCAGTACTTC
TRBJ2-1 - TRBD2 TRBV7-2 CASSLEGSGSSYNEQFF TGTGCCAGCAGCTTAGAGGGTAGCGGGAGCTCCTACAATGAGCAGTTCTTC
TRBJ2-2 - TRBD1 TRBV4-1 CASRLLGQRNTGELFF TGCGCCAGCAGACTCTTGGGACAGCGGAACACCGGGGAGCTGTTTTTT
TRBJ2-7 - TRBD2 TRBV6-5 CASSYRTSDYEQYF TGTGCCAGCAGTTATCGGACTAGCGACTACGAGCAGTACTTC
TRBJ2-7 - TRBD2 TRBV10-3 CAISEPVLAGHSYEQYF TGTGCCATCAGTGAGCCTGTACTAGCGGGCCACTCCTACGAGCAGTACTTC
TRBJ2-1 - - TRBV5-1 CASSLTLGSGPNNEQFF TGCGCCAGCAGCTTGACATTAGGTTCAGGGCCCAACAATGAGCAGTTCTTC
TRBJ2-2 - TRBD1 TRBV6-5 CASSRTGNTGELFF TGTGCCAGCAGTAGGACAGGGAACACCGGGGAGCTGTTTTTT
TRBJ2-5 - - TRBV4-1 CASSHPDWQETQYF TGCGCCAGCAGCCATCCGGACTGGCAAGAGACCCAGTACTTC
TRBJ2-7 - - TRBV13 CASSLERLSYEQYF TGTGCCAGCAGCTTAGAGCGCCTTTCCTACGAGCAGTACTTC
TRBJ2-7 few TRBD2 TRBV5-1 CASSFVAGGPHEQYF TGCGCCAGCAGCTTTGTAGCGGGAGGGCCTCACGAGCAGTACTTC
TRBJ1-1 few - TRBV18 CASSPGTMNTEAFF TGTGCCAGCTCACCTGGGACAATGAACACTGAAGCTTTCTTT
TRBJ1-1 - TRBD1 TRBV30 CAWRYPGGKSEAFF TGTGCCTGGAGATATCCAGGGGGCAAATCTGAAGCTTTCTTT
TRBJ2-7 few TRBD1 TRBV30 CAWRRNRGPYEQYF TGTGCCTGGAGACGGAACAGGGGGCCCTACGAGCAGTACTTC
TRBJ1-3 once TRBD1 TRBV5-4 CASSFRTGPADGNTIYF TGTGCCAGCAGCTTCAGGACAGGGCCCGCGGATGGAAACACCATATATTTT
TRBJ1-1 - - TRBV7-9 CASNWEGRTEAFF TGTGCCAGCAACTGGGAGGGGAGGACTGAAGCTTTCTTT
TRBJ1-1 - TRBD1 TRBV2 CASRRDREAFF TGTGCCAGCAGGAGGGACAGAGAAGCTTTCTTT
TRBJ2-1 - TRBD2 TRBV19 CASSSGSSSYNEQFF TGTGCCAGTAGTAGCGGGAGTAGCTCCTACAATGAGCAGTTCTTC
TRBJ2-7 few TRBD1 TRBV5-6 CASTTGTGRGEQYF TGTGCCAGCACCACCGGGACAGGCCGAGGCGAGCAGTACTTC
TRBJ2-7 once TRBD2 TRBV6-1 CASSELAGALEQYF TGTGCCAGCAGTGAACTAGCGGGAGCTTTAGAGCAGTACTTC